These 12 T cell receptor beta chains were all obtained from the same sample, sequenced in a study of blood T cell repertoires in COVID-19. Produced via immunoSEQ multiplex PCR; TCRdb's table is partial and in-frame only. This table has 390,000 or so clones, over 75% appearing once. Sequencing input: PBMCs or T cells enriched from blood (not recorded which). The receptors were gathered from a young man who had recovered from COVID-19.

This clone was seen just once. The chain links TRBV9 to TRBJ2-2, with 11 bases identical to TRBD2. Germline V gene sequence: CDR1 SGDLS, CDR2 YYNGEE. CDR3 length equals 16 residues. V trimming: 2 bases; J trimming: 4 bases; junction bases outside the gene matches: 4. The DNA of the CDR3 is TGTGCCAGCAGCGTGAAACTAGCGGGAGTCACCGGGGAGCTGTTTTTT. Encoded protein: CASSVKLAGVTGELFF.

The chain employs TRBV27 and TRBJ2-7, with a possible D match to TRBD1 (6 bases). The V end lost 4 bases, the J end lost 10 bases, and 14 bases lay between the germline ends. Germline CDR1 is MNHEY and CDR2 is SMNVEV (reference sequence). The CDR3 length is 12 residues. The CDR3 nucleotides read TGTGCCAGCAGTTGGCCCCTTGGGACACAGTACTTC. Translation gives CASSWPLGTQYF.

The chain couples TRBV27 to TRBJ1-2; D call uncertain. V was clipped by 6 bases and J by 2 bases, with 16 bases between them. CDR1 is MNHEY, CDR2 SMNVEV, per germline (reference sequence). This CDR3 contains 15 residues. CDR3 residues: CASRGLGRANYGYTF. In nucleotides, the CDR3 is TGTGCCAGCAGGGGGTTAGGGAGGGCCAACTATGGCTACACCTTC.

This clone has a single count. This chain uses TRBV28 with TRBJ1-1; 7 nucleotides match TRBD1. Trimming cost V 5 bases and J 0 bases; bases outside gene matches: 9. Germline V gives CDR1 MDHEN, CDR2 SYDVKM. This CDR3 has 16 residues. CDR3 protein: CASSPTGERMNTEAFF. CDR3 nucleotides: TGTGCCAGCAGTCCCACAGGGGAAAGGATGAACACTGAAGCTTTCTTT.

CDR3 bases: TGCGCCAGCAGCCAAGATGACAGGCGTGCGAGCAATCAGCCCCAGCATTTT. Translation: CASSQDDRRASNQPQHF. The gene calls are TRBV4-1 and TRBJ1-5, with TRBD1 as a possible D gene (6 bases). This CDR3 contains 17 residues. Trimming cost V 0 bases and J 1 base, with 13 bases left between them. CDR1 is MGHRA and CDR2 is YSYEKL in the germline V gene.

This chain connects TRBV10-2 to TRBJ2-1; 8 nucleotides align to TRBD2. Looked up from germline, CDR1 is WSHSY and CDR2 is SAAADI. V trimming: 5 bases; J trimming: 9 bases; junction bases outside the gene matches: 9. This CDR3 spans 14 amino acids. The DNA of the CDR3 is TGCGCCAGCAGTCCGGGACTAGTTATTAGTGAGCAGTTCTTC. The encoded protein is CASSPGLVISEQFF.

The CDR3 DNA is TGCGCCAGCAGTGAACAACTAGCGGGAGGCGGCGAGCAGTACTTC. Amino acids: CASSEQLAGGGEQYF. This chain uses TRBV10-2 with TRBJ2-7; 12 bases are a match to TRBD2. The V gene end was trimmed by 3 bases and the J gene end by 6 bases; junction bases not matched to a gene: 6. This CDR3 is built from 15 residues. In germline, CDR1 is WSHSY, CDR2 SAAADI.

The CDR3 loop reads CASSLWDREKAFF. The CDR3 nucleotides are TGTGCCAGCAGTTTGTGGGACAGGGAAAAAGCTTTCTTT. The chain uses TRBV28 and TRBJ1-1; 9 nucleotides agree with TRBD1. The V and J ends lost 3 bases and 9 bases, in that order; junction bases with no gene match: 5. The CDR3 is 13 residues long. Looked up from germline, CDR1 is MDHEN and CDR2 is SYDVKM.

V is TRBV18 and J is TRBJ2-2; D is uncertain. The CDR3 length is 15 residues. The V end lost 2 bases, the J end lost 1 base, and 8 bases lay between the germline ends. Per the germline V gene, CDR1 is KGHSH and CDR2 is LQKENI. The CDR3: CASSPNELNTGELFF. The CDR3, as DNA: TGTGCCAGCTCACCAAACGAGTTGAACACCGGGGAGCTGTTTTTT.

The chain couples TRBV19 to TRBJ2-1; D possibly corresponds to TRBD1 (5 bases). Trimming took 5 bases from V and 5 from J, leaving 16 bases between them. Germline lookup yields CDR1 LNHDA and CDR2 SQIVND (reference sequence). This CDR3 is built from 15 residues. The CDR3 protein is CASSWVQGLNNEQFF. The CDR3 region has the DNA TGTGCCAGTAGTTGGGTTCAGGGCTTGAACAATGAGCAGTTCTTC. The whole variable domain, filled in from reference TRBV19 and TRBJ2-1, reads DGGITQSPKYLFRKEGQNVTLSCEQNLNHDAMYWYRQDPGQGLRLIYYSQIVNDFQKGDIAEGYSVSREKKESFPLTVTSAQKNPTAFYLCASSWVQGLNNEQFFGPGTRLTVL.

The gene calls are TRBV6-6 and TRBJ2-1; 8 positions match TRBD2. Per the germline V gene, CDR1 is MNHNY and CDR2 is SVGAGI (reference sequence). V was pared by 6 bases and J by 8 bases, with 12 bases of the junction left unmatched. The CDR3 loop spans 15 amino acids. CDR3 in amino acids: CASSRYSGAKHEQFF. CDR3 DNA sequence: TGTGCCAGCAGCCGGTATAGCGGGGCAAAACATGAGCAGTTCTTC.

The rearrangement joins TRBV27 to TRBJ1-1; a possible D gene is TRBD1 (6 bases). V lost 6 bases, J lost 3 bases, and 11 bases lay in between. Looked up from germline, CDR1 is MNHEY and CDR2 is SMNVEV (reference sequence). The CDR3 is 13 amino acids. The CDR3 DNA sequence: TGTGCCAGCAGCTACAGGGTTGACACTGAAGCTTTCTTT. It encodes CASSYRVDTEAFF.